This TCR beta chain is drawn from a study of shared clonotypes between healthy human individuals. Study results and caveats: Shared across a few donors were about 4.8% of the naive CD4 clonotypes. In this cohort, only blood was sampled, and tissue repertoires likely differ.

This CDR3 has 13 amino acids. Each subset's genomic DNA was split evenly across several immunoSEQ plates. Measured with immunoSEQ multiplex PCR; TCRdb has only the in-frame clones, and not every one. The sample consists of over 800,000 clones, over 90% of them appearing once. Terminally differentiated effector memory CD45RA+ cells were excluded from the naive CD8 cells, which were CD45RO-negative and positively selected for CCR7. There were no recent acute infections or vaccinations among the donors, who were healthy HIV-negative adults. Worth noting for this clone: The antigen remains undetermined.

The sequenced material came from naive CD8+ T cells sorted from blood. The rearrangement joins TRBV12-1 to TRBJ1-2. TRBV12-1 is an annotated pseudogene. The sequence was collected from a man aged 25 to 40 in good health. The CDR3 loop reads CASSFVRNYGYTF. The CDR3 DNA is TGTGCCAGCAGCTTTGTTAGGAACTATGGCTACACCTTC.